The 8 T cell receptor beta chains given below trace back to one sample, sequenced in a study of spatial heterogeneity in lung cancer. TCRdb re-called the 5' RACE reads with MiXCR, one entry per CDR3 protein. The sample has about 92,000 distinct CDR3 sequences, less than 15% seen once. As to time point: sample taken at primary tumor resection. The specimen comprised PBMCs, sampled at surgery. These receptors all come from a male donor with early-stage non-small cell lung cancer.

The chain links TRBV2 to TRBJ2-7, with TRBD2 identical over 9 bases. The ends lost 10 bases at V and 8 bases at J; junction bases unmatched: 15. CDR3 length: 14 amino acids. Germline CDR1 reads SNHLY; CDR2 reads FYNNEI. The CDR3 DNA reads as TGTGCCATGTCTTCTAGCGGGGCCCTTGGCCAGCAGTACTTC. Protein sequence: CAMSSSGALGQQYF.

The genes are TRBV2 and TRBJ1-1, with D perhaps matching TRBD1 (6 bases). Germline V gene lookup returns CDR1 SNHLY and CDR2 FYNNEI. The CDR3 totals 14 residues. V lost 8 bases and J lost 3, with 16 bases in between. The CDR3 loop reads CASRDRIGDTEAFF. The CDR3 DNA sequence: TGTGCCAGCCGCGACAGGATCGGGGACACTGAAGCTTTCTTT. Looking up the rest from reference TRBV2 and TRBJ1-1 gives the full variable domain: EPEVTQTPSHQVTQMGQEVILRCVPISNHLYFYWYRQILGQKVEFLVSFYNNEISEKSEIFDDQFSVERPDGSNFTLKIRSTKLEDSAMYFCASRDRIGDTEAFFGQGTRLTVV.

This clonotype occurred a few times. The CDR3 loop reads CASSLSFGELFF. The CDR3 DNA reads as TGTGCCAGCAGCTTAAGTTTCGGGGAGCTGTTTTTT. The chain has TRBV11-2 and TRBJ2-2; the D is unclear. CDR1 is SGHAT, CDR2 FQNNGV, per germline. The CDR3 consists of 12 residues. Trimming stripped 2 bases from V and 7 bases from J, with 5 bases between.

This clonotype turned up a few times. This chain uses TRBV5-1 with TRBJ2-1, with D possibly being TRBD2 (6 bases). This CDR3 has 15 amino acids. Germline V gene sequence: CDR1 SGHRS, CDR2 YFSETQ. V shed 5 bases and J shed 0 bases, with 12 bases lying between them. As DNA, the CDR3 is TGCGCCAGCAGTCTGCGGGGTGTCTCCTACAATGAGCAGTTCTTC. Its translation is CASSLRGVSYNEQFF.

This clonotype turned up a few times. This chain links TRBV24-1 with TRBJ2-1, with TRBD2 matching 8 bases. CDR3 length: 14 residues. Per the germline V gene, CDR1 is KGHDR and CDR2 is SFDVKD. The V gene end was trimmed by 10 bases and the J gene end by 4 bases; junction bases not matched to a gene: 8. The CDR3 loop is CATGSAGAYNEQFF. The CDR3 nucleotides read TGTGCCACTGGCTCAGCGGGAGCGTACAATGAGCAGTTCTTC.

Of note for this clonotype: A read error may be the cause here, since a much bigger clone is one base away. The rearrangement uses TRBV7-9 and TRBJ2-3, with 11 positions matching TRBD2. Germline V gene sequence: CDR1 SEHNR, CDR2 FQNEAQ (reference sequence). This CDR3 has 16 amino acids. With 10 bases clipped from V and 0 bases from J, the junction kept 9 bases outside the gene matches. CDR3 in DNA: TGTGCCAACAGTACCAGGACTAGCGGGAGCACAGATACGCAGTATTTT. It encodes CANSTRTSGSTDTQYF.

The chain uses TRBV12-3 or TRBV12-4 and TRBJ2-2; 7 bases line up with TRBD1. Trimming removed 2 bases from V and 4 bases from J; junction bases left unmatched: 7. This CDR3 has 16 residues. The DNA of the CDR3 is TGTGCCAGCAGTTTATCAGGGAACAGGGGCACCGGGGAGCTGTTTTTT. Translating it yields CASSLSGNRGTGELFF.

Many counts were recorded for this clonotype. V usage is TRBV6-5 and J usage is TRBJ2-1, with D perhaps matching TRBD1 (6 bases). Germline CDR1 reads MNHEY; CDR2 reads SVGAGI. V was pared by 5 bases and J by 5 bases, with 13 bases between. The CDR3 consists of 14 residues. The CDR3 DNA reads TGTGCCAGCAGTCGTATAGACAGGAACAATGAGCAGTTCTTC. It yields the protein CASSRIDRNNEQFF.